These 5 T cell receptor beta chains originate from one sample sequenced in a study of Ad26.COV2.S vaccination and SARS-CoV-2 variants. As to treatment: roughly 19 received Ad26.COV2.S at low or high dose, single or two shots; several received placebo; per-sample allocation not given. Day 63 after the first injection of vaccine or placebo was the sampling time. Sequencing used immunoSEQ multiplex PCR; TCRdb keeps in-frame clones, though not all of them. The profile covers hundreds of thousands of clones, with approximately 90% appearing a single time and 5% taken by the ten largest. This specimen was peripheral blood, taken in a trial of Ad26.COV2.S vaccine versus placebo. These receptors all stem from a person aged 18-60 years who received the Ad26.COV2.S COVID-19 vaccine or a placebo.

The chain couples TRBV18 to TRBJ2-1; 10 bases map to TRBD1. The CDR3 has 15 amino acids. CDR1 is KGHSH, CDR2 LQKENI, per germline. J was trimmed by 8 bases and V by 0 bases; bases with no gene match: 4. CDR3 nucleotides: TGTGCCAGCTCACCACCTGGGACAGGGGAGGATGAGCAGTTCTTC. Protein: CASSPPGTGEDEQFF.

The rearrangement links TRBV7-2 to TRBJ2-5, with TRBD2 matching over 12 bases. The CDR3 is 18 amino acids. Germline-derived CDR1 and CDR2 are SGHTA and FQGNSA. V lost 1 base, J lost 5 bases, and 11 bases stayed unmatched. The CDR3: CASSLVVLAGGLGETQYF. Here the CDR3 DNA reads TGTGCCAGCAGCTTAGTCGTACTAGCGGGGGGTCTAGGGGAGACCCAGTACTTC.

V and J are TRBV24-1 and TRBJ1-4, with a weak D call TRBD1 (5 bases). V lost 3 bases, J lost 7 bases, and 8 bases lay in between. The V gene's germline CDR1 is KGHDR and CDR2 SFDVKD. This CDR3 has 13 residues. The chain's CDR3 is CATSDGTTEKLFF. CDR3 in DNA: TGTGCCACCAGTGATGGGACCACTGAAAAACTGTTTTTT.

The V and J genes are TRBV20-1 and TRBJ2-1; 10 positions agree with TRBD2. Trimming cost V 3 bases and J 5 bases; bases outside gene matches: 7. The CDR3 totals 15 residues. CDR1 DFQATT and CDR2 SNEGSKA come from the germline V gene (reference sequence). This CDR3 is CSASLSSGSHNEQFF. The CDR3 DNA reads as TGCAGTGCTAGTCTGTCTAGCGGGAGTCACAATGAGCAGTTCTTC.

The chain is built from TRBV3-1 (or the pseudogene TRBV3-2) and TRBJ2-1; 7 nucleotides line up with TRBD1. In germline, CDR1 is LGHDT, CDR2 YNNKEL (reference sequence). This CDR3 has 15 residues. V lost 4 bases and J lost 8; bases outside the gene matches: 11. CDR3 nucleotides: TGTGCCAGCAGCCGACGACAGGGTAGCATGGATGAGCAGTTCTTC. The encoded protein is CASSRRQGSMDEQFF.